This T cell receptor beta chain was profiled in a study of T-cell memory formation after mild COVID-19. Whole-study results and caveats: Day 15 to 85 contracting clones showed balanced CD4/CD8; day 15 to 37 expanders favored CD4+. Mostly located in CM and EM were contracting CD4+ clones, with contracting CD8+ clones located in EMRA.

Barcoded TCR alpha and TCR beta cDNA libraries with UMIs came from 5'RACE using constant-segment primers. TCRdb itself ran the 5' RACE reads through MiXCR, one entry per CDR3 protein. The table lists around 6,000 distinct CDR3 sequences, about 18% of them singletons. Trimming removed 4 bases at V and 0 bases at J, with 10 bases between. The CDR3 has 13 residues. In germline, CDR1 is SQVTM, CDR2 ANQGSEA. Many counts were recorded for this clonotype. Its antigen is unknown. The receptor was derived from an adult woman who had mild COVID-19 (a few samples of this study predate the infection). Cell type and time point are not known. The chain recombines TRBV29-1 with TRBJ2-7; no clear D. The source material was PBMCs or a T cell subset sorted from them (not recorded which). The CDR3 DNA sequence: TGCAGCGTTGTAGCACCCAGCTCCTACGAGCAGTACTTC. Translation gives CSVVAPSSYEQYF.